A selection of T cell receptor beta chains follows, all from one sample in a study of PD-1 blockade in classical Hodgkin lymphoma. Assay used: immunoSEQ multiplex PCR; TCRdb lists only in-frame clones, some missing. Here the sample spans under 100,000 clones, 80% to 85% being singletons. Specimen: peripheral blood mononuclear cells (PBMCs), collected at baseline. These receptors all stem from a human donor with classical Hodgkin lymphoma. CDR3s include the opening cysteine and the closing phenylalanine or tryptophan. A D gene is named only where the DNA matches it firmly. Clone size appears in some rows only: once, few, many, or a class for an expanded clone.

J gene	V gene	D gene	clone size	CDR3 protein	CDR3 DNA
TRBJ2-1	TRBV28	-	-	CASSLMAGGFSFF	TGTGCCAGCAGTTTGATGGCGGGCGGATTTTCATTCTTC
TRBJ1-2	TRBV6-6	-	-	CATAKSGRWGYTF	TGTGCCACCGCCAAGTCCGGCCGATGGGGCTACACCTTC
TRBJ2-3	TRBV7-9	TRBD2	-	CASSPRLAGGDTQYF	TGTGCCAGCAGCCCCCGACTAGCGGGAGGGGATACGCAGTATTTT
TRBJ2-7	TRBV11-2	TRBD1	-	CASSRTGTGGYEQYF	TGTGCCAGCAGTCGGACCGGGACAGGGGGGTACGAGCAGTACTTC
TRBJ1-2	TRBV19	-	many	CASSIQGPAGYTF	TGTGCCAGTAGTATACAGGGACCAGCTGGCTACACCTTC
TRBJ2-1	TRBV27	TRBD2	once	CASSSSPPGLDYNEQFF	TGTGCCAGCAGTTCGTCACCGCCGGGACTAGACTACAATGAGCAGTTCTTC
TRBJ2-5	TRBV19	TRBD2	-	CASSAGGWETQYF	TGTGCCAGTAGCGCGGGAGGTTGGGAGACCCAGTACTTC
TRBJ1-2	TRBV10-3	-	-	CAISESIPGSSGYTF	TGTGCCATCAGTGAGTCGATACCAGGGTCTTCTGGCTACACCTTC
TRBJ2-2	TRBV5-1	TRBD2	-	CASSPSGGNTGELFF	TGCGCCAGCAGCCCAAGCGGGGGGAACACCGGGGAGCTGTTTTTT
TRBJ2-1	TRBV19	TRBD1	once	CASSDRQGFSRVNEQFF	TGTGCCAGTAGTGATCGACAGGGGTTTAGTAGGGTCAATGAGCAGTTCTTC
TRBJ2-6	TRBV5-4	TRBD2	-	CASSFGSGSGANVLTF	TGTGCCAGCAGCTTCGGTAGCGGGTCTGGGGCCAACGTCCTGACTTTC
TRBJ2-5	TRBV7-9	-	-	CASSFLGETQYF	TGTGCCAGCAGCTTCCTAGGGGAGACCCAGTACTTC
TRBJ1-2	TRBV19	TRBD1	-	CASSILQGAGYGYTF	TGTGCCAGTAGTATACTACAGGGGGCTGGCTATGGCTACACCTTC
TRBJ2-2	TRBV30	TRBD2	-	CAWSTSGNVGELFF	TGTGCCTGGAGTACTAGCGGGAATGTCGGGGAGCTGTTTTTT
TRBJ1-1	TRBV9	-	-	CASSEGQLNTEAFF	TGTGCCAGCAGCGAAGGACAGTTGAACACTGAAGCTTTCTTT
TRBJ1-2	TRBV14	-	-	CASSLQQTYGYTF	TGTGCCAGCAGTCTCCAACAGACCTATGGCTACACCTTC
TRBJ2-7	TRBV27	TRBD1	few	CASSLQGANYEQYF	TGTGCCAGCAGTTTACAGGGGGCGAACTACGAGCAGTACTTC
TRBJ2-1	TRBV5-1	-	once	CASSLSTGAYNEQFF	TGCGCCAGCAGCTTGAGCACAGGAGCCTACAATGAGCAGTTCTTC
TRBJ1-5	TRBV30	-	-	CAWSVEASQPQHF	TGTGCCTGGAGTGTAGAGGCCAGCCAGCCCCAGCATTTT
TRBJ1-1	TRBV2	-	once	CASRAQVNTEAFF	TGTGCCAGCAGGGCTCAGGTGAACACTGAAGCTTTCTTT
TRBJ1-5	TRBV7-2	-	-	CASSFDSNQPQHF	TGTGCCAGCAGCTTTGATAGCAATCAGCCCCAGCATTTT
TRBJ2-1	TRBV7-2	TRBD1	once	CASSLRGPSYNNEQFF	TGTGCCAGCAGCTTGAGGGGGCCTAGCTACAACAATGAGCAGTTCTTC
TRBJ2-7	TRBV29-1	-	few	CSAGGLGSYEQYF	TGCAGCGCTGGAGGACTTGGCTCCTACGAGCAGTACTTC
TRBJ2-3	TRBV5-4	-	-	CASSLGAGGTDTQYF	TGTGCCAGCAGCTTGGGGGCTGGGGGCACAGATACGCAGTATTTT
TRBJ1-1	TRBV5-4	TRBD1	-	CASSPRPDRSIEAFF	TGTGCCAGCAGCCCCCGACCGGACAGGTCGATTGAAGCTTTCTTT
TRBJ1-2	TRBV2	-	-	CASSESGQEAWVYGYTF	TGTGCCAGCAGTGAATCGGGGCAGGAGGCTTGGGTCTATGGCTACACCTTC
TRBJ2-7	TRBV19	-	-	CASSIQATTYEQYF	TGTGCCAGTAGTATTCAGGCCACGACCTACGAGCAGTACTTC
TRBJ1-2	TRBV7-9	-	-	CASSLEYYGYTF	TGTGCCAGCAGCTTAGAATACTATGGCTACACCTTC
TRBJ1-1	TRBV19	-	-	CASSTGPYTEAFF	TGTGCCAGTAGTACGGGGCCTTACACTGAAGCTTTCTTT
TRBJ2-7	TRBV2	TRBD1	-	CASSTRTGGGYEQYF	TGTGCCAGCAGTACCCGGACAGGGGGGGGCTACGAGCAGTACTTC
TRBJ2-7	TRBV19	-	few	CASSRTEAYEQYF	TGTGCCAGTAGCCGGACTGAAGCCTACGAGCAGTACTTC